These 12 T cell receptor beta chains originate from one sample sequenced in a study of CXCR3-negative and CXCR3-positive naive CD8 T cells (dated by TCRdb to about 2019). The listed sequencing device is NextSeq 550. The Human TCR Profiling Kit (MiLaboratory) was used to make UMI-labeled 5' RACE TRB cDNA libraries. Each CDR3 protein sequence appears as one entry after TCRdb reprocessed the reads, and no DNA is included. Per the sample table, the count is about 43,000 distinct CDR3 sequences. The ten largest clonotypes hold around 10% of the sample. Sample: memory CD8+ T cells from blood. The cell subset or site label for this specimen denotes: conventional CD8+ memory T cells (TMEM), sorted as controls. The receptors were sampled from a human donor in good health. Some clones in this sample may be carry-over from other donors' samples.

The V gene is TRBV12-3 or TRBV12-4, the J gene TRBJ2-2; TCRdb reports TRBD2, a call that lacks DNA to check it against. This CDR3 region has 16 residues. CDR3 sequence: CASSLASGTETGELFF.

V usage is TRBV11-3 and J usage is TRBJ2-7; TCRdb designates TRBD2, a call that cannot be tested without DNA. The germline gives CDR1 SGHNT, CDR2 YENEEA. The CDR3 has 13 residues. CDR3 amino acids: CASEIPGLDEQYF.

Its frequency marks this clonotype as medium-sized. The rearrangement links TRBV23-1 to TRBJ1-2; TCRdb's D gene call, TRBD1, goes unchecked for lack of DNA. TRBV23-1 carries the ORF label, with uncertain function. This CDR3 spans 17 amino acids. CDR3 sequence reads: CASSQGTGGPINYGYTF.

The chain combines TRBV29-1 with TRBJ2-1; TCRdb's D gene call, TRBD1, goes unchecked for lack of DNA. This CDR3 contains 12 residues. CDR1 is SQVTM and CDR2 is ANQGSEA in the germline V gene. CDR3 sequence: CSETQGGNEQFF.

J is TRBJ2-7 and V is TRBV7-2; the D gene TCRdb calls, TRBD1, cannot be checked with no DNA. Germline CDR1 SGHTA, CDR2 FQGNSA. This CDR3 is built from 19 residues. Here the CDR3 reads CASSLGLVWTIYMGDEQYF.

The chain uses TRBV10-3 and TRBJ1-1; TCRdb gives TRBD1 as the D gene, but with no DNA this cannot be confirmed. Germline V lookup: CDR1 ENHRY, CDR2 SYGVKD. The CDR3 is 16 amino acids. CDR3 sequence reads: CAISESEGQGNTEAFF.

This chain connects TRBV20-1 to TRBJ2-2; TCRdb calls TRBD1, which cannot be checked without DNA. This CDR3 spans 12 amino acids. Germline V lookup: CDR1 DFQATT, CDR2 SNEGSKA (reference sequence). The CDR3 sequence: CSSIQGSGELFF.

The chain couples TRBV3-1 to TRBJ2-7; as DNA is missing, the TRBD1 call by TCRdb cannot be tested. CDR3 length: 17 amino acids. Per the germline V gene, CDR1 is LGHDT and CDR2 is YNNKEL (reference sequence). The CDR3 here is CASSSRGGTRPSYEQYF.

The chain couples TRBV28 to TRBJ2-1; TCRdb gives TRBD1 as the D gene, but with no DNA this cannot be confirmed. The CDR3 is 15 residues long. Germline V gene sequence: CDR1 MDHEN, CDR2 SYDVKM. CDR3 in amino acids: CASSPDRQRYNEQFF.

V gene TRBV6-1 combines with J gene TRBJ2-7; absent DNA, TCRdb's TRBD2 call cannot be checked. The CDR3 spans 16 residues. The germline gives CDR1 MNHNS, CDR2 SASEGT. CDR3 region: CASSDIVGHTSYEQYF.

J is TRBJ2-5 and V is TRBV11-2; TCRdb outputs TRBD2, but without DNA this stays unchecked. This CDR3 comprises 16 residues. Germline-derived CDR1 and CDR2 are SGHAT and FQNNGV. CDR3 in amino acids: CASSERLAGTQETQYF.

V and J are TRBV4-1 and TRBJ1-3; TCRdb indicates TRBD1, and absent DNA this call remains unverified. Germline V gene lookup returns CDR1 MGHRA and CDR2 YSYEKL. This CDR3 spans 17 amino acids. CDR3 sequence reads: CASSQDQGAGPGNTIYF.